This entry lists 11 T cell receptor beta chains sequenced from one sample in a study of beta chain features in type 1 diabetes. Sequencing targeted expressed TCRB transcripts, as all isolated RNA had been reverse transcribed. Only in-frame clones appear in the TCRdb table, and some are missing; sequencing was by immunoSEQ multiplex PCR. Here the sample spans 350,000 or so clones, about 20% being singletons. The material sequenced was naive CD4+ T cells from blood. These receptors originate from a young woman in good health.

V is TRBV23-1 and J is TRBJ2-2, with D perhaps matching TRBD2 (6 bases). TRBV23-1 is noted as an ORF with a role that remains uncertain. CDR3 length: 15 amino acids. The V and J ends lost 7 bases and 4 bases respectively, with 16 bases between them. CDR3: CASTPAGRGTGELFF. CDR3 in DNA: TGCGCCAGCACCCCCGCGGGGCGCGGCACCGGGGAGCTGTTTTTT.

This clone was seen a handful of times. This sequence joins TRBV29-1 and TRBJ1-2; no clear D. Trimming pared 6 bases from V and 2 bases from J, leaving 10 bases between. Germline assignment: CDR1 SQVTM and CDR2 ANQGSEA. This CDR3 spans 12 amino acids. The CDR3 region is CSVTTVNYGYTF. The CDR3 coding sequence is TGCAGCGTCACCACAGTAAACTATGGCTACACCTTC.

The CDR3 is CASSPWTGPTSLHF. DNA for the CDR3: TGTGCCAGCAGCCCTTGGACAGGACCCACATCCCTCCACTTT. This rearrangement joins TRBV7-8 to TRBJ1-6; TRBD1 matches at 7 bases. The CDR3 contains 14 residues. Germline trimming cut 5 bases from V and 14 bases from J; bases unmatched to any gene: 12. Germline V lookup: CDR1 SGHVS, CDR2 FQNEAQ.

This chain joins TRBV5-1 and TRBJ1-2; TRBD1 agrees at 8 bases. This CDR3 has 13 residues. Trimming at V came to 4 bases and at J to 5 bases, leaving 4 bases not matched to a gene. CDR1 is SGHRS, CDR2 YFSETQ, per germline. CDR3 loop: CASSPGGAYGYTF. The CDR3 region has the DNA TGCGCCAGCAGCCCAGGGGGCGCGTATGGCTACACCTTC. Looking up the rest from reference TRBV5-1 and TRBJ1-2 gives the full variable domain: KAGVTQTPRYLIKTRGQQVTLSCSPISGHRSVSWYQQTPGQGLQFLFEYFSETQRNKGNFPGRFSGRQFSNSRSEMNVSTLELGDSALYLCASSPGGAYGYTFGSGTRLTVV.

Only a few counts were recorded for this clone. The V and J genes are TRBV30 and TRBJ1-2; maybe TRBD1 (5 bases). The germline V gene has CDR1 GTSNPN and CDR2 SVGIG (reference sequence). CDR3 length: 12 residues. The V end was cut by 1 base, the J end by 5 bases, with 8 bases between. In DNA, the CDR3 is TGTGCCTGGAGTGGACAGATTTATGGCTACACCTTC. This encodes CAWSGQIYGYTF.

The chain combines TRBV6-6 with TRBJ2-5; D is possibly TRBD2 (5 bases). Germline V lookup: CDR1 MNHNY, CDR2 SVGAGI (reference sequence). V was clipped by 10 bases and J by 5 bases, with 17 bases between them. CDR3 size: 13 residues. Here the CDR3 reads CAMGSVVGETQYF. DNA for the CDR3: TGTGCCATGGGTAGCGTGGTGGGGGAGACCCAGTACTTC.

This sequence joins TRBV6-5 and TRBJ1-5; the D gene is possibly TRBD1 (5 bases). The CDR3 is made up of 15 amino acids. From germline, CDR1 is MNHEY and CDR2 SVGAGI. The V and J ends lost 2 bases and 2 bases respectively, with 10 bases between them. CDR3 sequence (DNA): TGTGCCAGCAGTTACGGGGGGATAGGCAATCAGCCCCAGCATTTT. It is translated as CASSYGGIGNQPQHF.

The chain has TRBV14 and TRBJ1-1; no firm D call. CDR3 length: 13 residues. Germline V gives CDR1 SGHDN, CDR2 FVKESK. V lost 5 bases and J 4 bases, leaving 11 bases between the germline ends. In DNA form, the CDR3 reads TGTGCCAGCAGCTACCGATCGGGCACTGAAGCTTTCTTT. Protein sequence: CASSYRSGTEAFF.

This clone was found a few times. The rearrangement uses TRBV5-8 and TRBJ2-1; a weak D match, TRBD2 (6 bases). Germline lookup yields CDR1 SGHTS and CDR2 YDEGEE. This CDR3 spans 13 amino acids. V gave up 1 base and J gave up 9 bases, with 11 bases separating them. This CDR3 reads CASSLMGGGEQFF. As DNA, the CDR3 is TGTGCCAGCAGCTTGATGGGGGGAGGTGAGCAGTTCTTC.

The chain couples TRBV6-1 to TRBJ2-7, with TRBD1 matching over 8 bases. After removal of 7 bases from V and 0 bases from J, the junction contained 8 bases not matched to a gene. From germline, CDR1 is MNHNS and CDR2 SASEGT. This CDR3 spans 15 amino acids. CDR3 coding DNA: TGTGCCAGCACGGAGGGGCAGGGGGCCTCCTACGAGCAGTACTTC. This encodes CASTEGQGASYEQYF.

This chain uses TRBV7-8 with TRBJ2-3, with 7 bases fitting TRBD2. V lost 5 bases and J lost 0; bases outside the gene matches: 8. The CDR3 has 16 amino acids. CDR1 SGHVS and CDR2 FQNEAQ come from the germline V gene. CDR3 sequence (DNA): TGTGCCAGCAGCCCGGTACCTAGCGGTAGCACAGATACGCAGTATTTT. Translated, it gives CASSPVPSGSTDTQYF.